The T cell receptor beta chain described here comes from a study of a mutant IDH1 vaccine in newly diagnosed glioma. To note about this clone: Its target is not known.

Per the germline V gene, CDR1 is SGHDT and CDR2 is YYEEEE. The CDR3 contains 13 residues. Trimming at V came to 4 bases and at J to 7 bases, leaving 5 bases not matched to a gene. Time point denoted: week 35, safety follow-up. Vaccine doses each comprised 300 ug of mutant IDH1 20-mer peptide, with topical imiquimod. TCRdb's table, derived via immunoSEQ multiplex PCR, lists solely in-frame clones and lacks some. The repertoire includes some 48,000 clones, roughly 80% of them detected once, and approximately 6.7% sits in the top ten. The sequenced sample was PBMCs, obtained from a glioma patient whose treatment included an IDH1 peptide vaccine. The rearrangement links TRBV5-6 to TRBJ1-2; 9 positions match TRBD1. The clonotype originates from a man aged 40-49 years with glioma. The CDR3 DNA follows: TGTGCCAGCAGCGAGGGACAGGGTGGTGGCTACACCTTC. Its translation is CASSEGQGGGYTF. Complete variable domain (other parts from reference TRBV5-6 and TRBJ1-2): DAGVTQSPTHLIKTRGQQVTLRCSPKSGHDTVSWYQQALGQGPQFIFQYYEEEERQRGNFPDRFSGHQFPNYSSELNVNALLLGDSALYLCASSEGQGGGYTFGSGTRLTVV.